This T cell receptor (beta chain) was retrieved from a study of blood T cell repertoires in COVID-19. Across the study: Material from acute and convalescent COVID-19 was sourced from the United States, Italy and Spain.

In the original analysis: Estimation of nucleated cell counts was performed using reference gene primer amplification. The protocol was immunoSEQ multiplex PCR, while the TCRdb copy is restricted to in-frame clones and leaves out a portion. The V and J calls and clone size were taken over from that table, and D and trimming were inferred from the DNA. Here the sample spans about 370,000 clones, 80% to 90% being singletons. Residents of about two dozen US areas, aged about 18 to 89 years, made up the participants. The clonotype comes from a man between 18 and 29 years old who had recovered from COVID-19. The sequenced material came from PBMCs or T cells enriched from blood (not recorded which).

CDR3 sequence reads: CASRALGRGLNTDTQYF. The CDR3 nucleotides are TGCGCCAGCAGGGCTCTAGGCAGGGGCCTAAACACAGATACGCAGTATTTT. This chain uses TRBV10-2 with TRBJ2-3; D possibly corresponds to TRBD1 (6 bases). Germline-derived CDR1 and CDR2 are WSHSY and SAAADI. The CDR3 spans 17 residues. V was pared by 6 bases and J by 2 bases, with 21 bases between.